This TCR beta chain came from a study of technical replicates of blood from four donors. Measured with immunoSEQ multiplex PCR; TCRdb has only the in-frame clones, and not every one. This sample has 80,000 to 95,000 clones, with under 95% found just once. The CDR3 has 15 amino acids. The germline CDR1 and CDR2 sequences are GTSNPN and SVGIG (reference sequence). V lost 5 bases to trimming and J lost 3 bases, with 19 bases between them. Sequencing was carried out using T cells isolated from PBMCs. This receptor was identified in a human donor in good health. The chain combines TRBV30 with TRBJ2-5; D ambiguous. CDR3 sequence reads: CAWLETTPTKETQYF. The CDR3, as DNA: TGTGCCTGGCTTGAGACAACCCCAACAAAAGAGACCCAGTACTTC.